The 27 T cell receptor beta chains below all came from one sample that was sequenced in a study of T cells in tuberculosis. The data were produced by immunoSEQ multiplex PCR, yet TCRdb's version contains in-frame clones alone and is incomplete. This sample has some 28,000 clones, with 90% found just once. The sequencing sample was made of PBMCs. These receptors originate from a donor aged 10-30 years with latent tuberculosis or without tuberculosis infection.

The chain recombines TRBV6-1 with TRBJ2-4; 8 bases line up with TRBD1. From germline, CDR1 is MNHNS and CDR2 SASEGT. The CDR3 is 15 residues long. V dropped 1 base and J dropped 8; count of bases not matched to a gene: 7. CDR3 coding DNA: TGTGCCAGCAGTGAAGGGGGGACAGGTTTTGACATTCAGTACTTC. This encodes CASSEGGTGFDIQYF.

The genes are TRBV10-3 and TRBJ2-1; 12 positions match TRBD1. V shed 7 bases and J 7 bases; nucleotides not matched to a gene: 5. Germline V gene lookup returns CDR1 ENHRY and CDR2 SYGVKD. The CDR3 sequence is 14 residues long. The CDR3 region has the DNA TGTGCCATCATGGGGGGACAGGGGGCAAATGAGCAGTTCTTC. It specifies CAIMGGQGANEQFF.

This chain joins TRBV12-2 and TRBJ1-2; the listed D gene, TRBD1, was not tested against the DNA. TRBV12-2 counts as a pseudogene. CDR3 length: 14 residues. Here the CDR3 reads CASRSPKGELCYTF. The CDR3 coding sequence is TGTGCAAGTCGCTCCCCCAAGGGGGAACTATGCTACACCTTC.

The chain has TRBV15 and TRBJ1-3, with a tentative D call TRBD1 (5 bases). V was cut by 0 bases and J by 4 bases, with 10 bases left in between. The CDR3 is 15 amino acids. The germline V gene encodes CDR1 LNHNV and CDR2 YYDKDF (reference sequence). The CDR3 protein is CATSRDVAGGNTIYF. For the CDR3, the DNA is TGTGCCACCAGCAGAGATGTGGCAGGGGGAAACACCATATATTTT. Full variable domain (outside the CDR3, taken from reference TRBV15 and TRBJ1-3): DAMVIQNPRYQVTQFGKPVTLSCSQTLNHNVMYWYQQKSSQAPKLLFHYYDKDFNNEADTPDNFQSRRPNTSFCFLDIRSPGLGDTAMYLCATSRDVAGGNTIYFGEGSWLTVV.

This chain links TRBV9 with TRBJ2-3; TRBD2 is a possible D gene (6 bases). The V end was cut by 4 bases, the J end by 2 bases, with 11 bases between. The germline V gene encodes CDR1 SGDLS and CDR2 YYNGEE. The CDR3 spans 14 residues. The CDR3 coding sequence is TGTGCCAGCAGCCCCCGGACTAACACAGATACGCAGTATTTT. Translation: CASSPRTNTDTQYF.

This clone came up once. The V and J genes are TRBV9 and TRBJ2-3; 7 nucleotides align to TRBD2. The germline gives CDR1 SGDLS, CDR2 YYNGEE. The CDR3 totals 16 residues. Losses at the gene ends were 0 bases for V and 4 bases for J; bases not matched to a gene: 8. CDR3 sequence reads: CASSVDSGGTSDTQYF. DNA of the CDR3: TGTGCCAGCAGCGTAGACTCCGGGGGGACCTCAGATACGCAGTATTTT.

J is TRBJ1-4 and V is TRBV25-1; 8 nucleotides agree with TRBD1. V was pared by 4 bases and J by 1 base, with 5 bases of the junction left unmatched. CDR1 and CDR2 from the germline V gene are MGHDK and SYGVNS. The CDR3 runs to 16 residues. The CDR3 nucleotides are TGTGCCAGCAGTGTGACAGGGGCAAGAACTAATGAAAAACTGTTTTTT. Residues: CASSVTGARTNEKLFF.

The chain employs TRBV7-8 and TRBJ2-1, with TRBD1 identical over 10 bases. The CDR3 totals 14 residues. The V gene's germline CDR1 is SGHVS and CDR2 FQNEAQ. V shed 5 bases and J 10 bases; nucleotides not matched to a gene: 8. CDR3 loop: CASSPDRGLREQFF. The CDR3 nucleotides are TGTGCCAGCAGCCCAGACAGGGGGCTTCGAGAGCAGTTCTTC.

This chain links TRBV6-1 with TRBJ2-7; TRBD1 is a possible D gene (5 bases). Per germline, CDR1 MNHNS and CDR2 SASEGT. Trimming removed 0 bases from V and 7 bases from J, with 19 bases in between. The CDR3 has 16 amino acids. In DNA form, the CDR3 reads TGTGCCAGCAGTGAAGCGTTTCATGGGGCCTTCGAGGAGCAGTACTTC. Its translation: CASSEAFHGAFEEQYF.

This clone showed up just once. This sequence joins TRBV7-9 and TRBJ2-7; D may be TRBD1 (5 bases). This CDR3 comprises 15 residues. V gave up 5 bases and J gave up 0 bases, with 14 bases separating them. From germline, CDR1 is SEHNR and CDR2 FQNEAQ (reference sequence). For the CDR3, the DNA is TGTGCCAGCAGCCCACGACGGCAGGGCTCCTACGAGCAGTACTTC. This gives the protein CASSPRRQGSYEQYF.

In DNA, the CDR3 is TGTGCCAGCAGTCCCAAGACAGGGGTGTCAGATACGCAGTATTTT. Its translation: CASSPKTGVSDTQYF. This sequence joins TRBV28 and TRBJ2-3; 8 nucleotides line up with TRBD1. The CDR3 consists of 15 residues. Germline CDR1 is MDHEN and CDR2 is SYDVKM. J was trimmed by 4 bases and V by 5 bases; bases with no gene match: 8.

V usage is TRBV7-2 and J usage is TRBJ2-7; a weak D match, TRBD1 (6 bases). Trimming pared 5 bases from V and 2 bases from J, leaving 16 bases between. Germline V gene data show CDR1 as SGHTA and CDR2 as FQGNSA. The CDR3 contains 15 residues. This CDR3 reads CASSHLGTITYEQYF. The CDR3 DNA reads as TGTGCCAGCAGCCATCTGGGGACAATTACCTACGAGCAGTACTTC.

The chain is built from TRBV7-2 and TRBJ2-2; 9 bases line up with TRBD1. The germline CDR1 and CDR2 sequences are SGHTA and FQGNSA. The CDR3 consists of 14 residues. V gave up 5 bases and J gave up 3 bases; unmatched junction bases: 1. The CDR3 protein is CASSRDRDTGELFF. The CDR3 DNA reads TGTGCCAGCAGCAGGGACAGGGACACCGGGGAGCTGTTTTTT. The whole variable domain, remainder taken from reference TRBV7-2 and TRBJ2-2, is GAGVSQSPSNKVTEKGKDVELRCDPISGHTALYWYRQSLGQGLEFLIYFQGNSAPDKSGLPSDRFSAERTGGSVSTLTIQRTQQEDSAVYLCASSRDRDTGELFFGEGSRLTVL.

The chain recombines TRBV18 with TRBJ1-2; D is ambiguous. V gave up 0 bases and J gave up 4 bases, with 15 bases separating them. The CDR3 loop spans 16 amino acids. Germline V CDR1 and CDR2: KGHSH, LQKENI. The CDR3 sequence is CASSPPWQIIFYGYTF. In DNA, the CDR3 is TGTGCCAGCTCACCACCGTGGCAGATAATCTTCTATGGCTACACCTTC.

The gene calls are TRBV6-1 and TRBJ2-2; D is unresolved. Trimming removed 3 bases from V and 5 bases from J, with 13 bases in between. The germline V gene encodes CDR1 MNHNS and CDR2 SASEGT. There are 15 residues in the CDR3. The CDR3 protein is CASSEWPRGTGELFF. The CDR3 DNA is TGTGCCAGCAGTGAGTGGCCCCGAGGTACCGGGGAGCTGTTTTTT.

V and J are TRBV28 and TRBJ1-5; D call uncertain. This CDR3 is 14 amino acids long. Germline lookup yields CDR1 MDHEN and CDR2 SYDVKM. Trimming removed 1 base at V and 5 bases at J, with 9 bases between. CDR3 loop: CASSLSRPHQPQHF. DNA of the CDR3: TGTGCCAGCAGTTTATCGCGGCCTCATCAGCCCCAGCATTTT.

In its sample, this clone ranks as medium-sized. The chain is built from TRBV21-1 and TRBJ2-1; TRBD1 reflects the table's D call only, with no check against the DNA. TRBV21-1 is assigned pseudogene status. CDR3 length: 16 amino acids. Here the CDR3 reads CASSKAPRTGGTEQFF. CDR3 coding DNA: TGTGCCAGCAGCAAAGCGCCTAGGACAGGGGGTACTGAGCAGTTCTTC.

The chain carries TRBV6-1 and TRBJ2-5; tentatively, D is TRBD1 (5 bases). Deletions cut 11 bases from V and 4 bases from J, with 17 bases between. The CDR3 sequence is 13 residues long. Germline CDR1 reads MNHNS; CDR2 reads SASEGT. CDR3 DNA sequence: TGTGCCGGCCAAAAGGGGCCTGCAGAGACCCAGTACTTC. Translation gives CAGQKGPAETQYF.

The J gene is TRBJ2-1, the V gene TRBV9, with 10 nucleotides matching TRBD2. V shed 0 bases, J shed 9 bases, and the junction held 6 bases outside the gene matches. This CDR3 has 15 residues. Germline V CDR1 and CDR2: SGDLS, YYNGEE. The CDR3 loop reads CASSVGQRGGSEQFF. The CDR3 nucleotides are TGTGCCAGCAGCGTAGGCCAGCGGGGGGGCAGTGAGCAGTTCTTC.

This clone has only one observation. The CDR3 region is CASSPGTASTDTQYF. CDR3 DNA: TGTGCCAGCAGCCCTGGGACAGCAAGCACAGATACGCAGTATTTT. The chain combines TRBV7-9 with TRBJ2-3, with TRBD1 matching 7 bases. The V gene end was trimmed by 5 bases and the J gene end by 0 bases; junction bases not matched to a gene: 5. Germline CDR1 and CDR2: SEHNR and FQNEAQ (reference sequence). The CDR3 loop spans 15 amino acids.

The V gene is TRBV5-1, the J gene TRBJ2-5; possible D gene TRBD2, 6 bases. Germline-derived CDR1 and CDR2 are SGHRS and YFSETQ. The ends were cut back, 3 bases at V and 2 bases at J, with 11 bases in the middle. This CDR3 comprises 14 residues. CDR3 sequence (DNA): TGCGCCAGCAGCTATCCGGGACTTCAAGAGACCCAGTACTTC. Translation: CASSYPGLQETQYF. Drawing the rest from reference TRBV5-1 and TRBJ2-5, the complete variable domain is KAGVTQTPRYLIKTRGQQVTLSCSPISGHRSVSWYQQTPGQGLQFLFEYFSETQRNKGNFPGRFSGRQFSNSRSEMNVSTLELGDSALYLCASSYPGLQETQYFGPGTRLLVL.

The V call is TRBV21-1, the J call TRBJ1-6. TRBV21-1 is a listed pseudogene. The CDR3 length is 18 residues. CDR3 residues: CASSKVDRGMSYNSPLHF. The DNA for the CDR3 is TGTGCCAGCAGCAAAGTAGATCGGGGAATGTCCTATAATTCACCCCTCCACTTT.

The chain carries TRBV7-2 and TRBJ1-2; 7 nucleotides line up with TRBD1. The CDR3 consists of 13 residues. The germline gives CDR1 SGHTA, CDR2 FQGNSA. V dropped 5 bases and J dropped 7; count of bases not matched to a gene: 7. DNA for the CDR3: TGTGCCAGCAGCCAATACAGGGGTAGTGGCTACACCTTC. Its translation: CASSQYRGSGYTF.

The CDR3 loop reads CAIRRNEGGTEAFF. CDR3 sequence (DNA): TGTGCCATCAGGCGAAACGAAGGGGGTACTGAAGCTTTCTTT. The V gene is TRBV10-3, the J gene TRBJ1-1; the D gene is possibly TRBD1 (6 bases). Trimming took 6 bases from V and 5 from J, leaving 16 bases between them. Germline V gene data show CDR1 as ENHRY and CDR2 as SYGVKD. The CDR3 sequence is 14 residues long.

This chain connects TRBV7-9 to TRBJ2-5, with TRBD2 matching over 7 bases. The germline gives CDR1 SEHNR, CDR2 FQNEAQ (reference sequence). This CDR3 is built from 15 residues. V lost 5 bases and J lost 7; bases outside the gene matches: 13. The CDR3 coding sequence is TGTGCCAGCAGCCTTCGAGCTCGGGGGGATGGGACCCAGTACTTC. Translated: CASSLRARGDGTQYF.

The gene calls are TRBV7-2 and TRBJ1-4; 8 bases are shared with TRBD1. Trimming cost V 4 bases and J 7 bases; bases outside gene matches: 2. Germline V lookup: CDR1 SGHTA, CDR2 FQGNSA. This CDR3 is 13 amino acids long. The DNA for the CDR3 is TGTGCCAGCAGCTGGACAGGGAGTGAAAAACTGTTTTTT. It specifies CASSWTGSEKLFF. Using reference TRBV7-2 and TRBJ1-4 for the parts outside the CDR3, the full variable domain is GAGVSQSPSNKVTEKGKDVELRCDPISGHTALYWYRQSLGQGLEFLIYFQGNSAPDKSGLPSDRFSAERTGGSVSTLTIQRTQQEDSAVYLCASSWTGSEKLFFGSGTQLSVL.

The chain employs TRBV11-2 and TRBJ2-5; 13 bases fit TRBD2. CDR1 and CDR2 from the germline V gene are SGHAT and FQNNGV. The V gene end was trimmed by 0 bases and the J gene end by 3 bases; junction bases not matched to a gene: 1. CDR3 size: 16 residues. CDR3 bases: TGTGCCAGCAGCTTAGAGGGACTAGCGGGAAAAGAGACCCAGTACTTC. It translates to CASSLEGLAGKETQYF.